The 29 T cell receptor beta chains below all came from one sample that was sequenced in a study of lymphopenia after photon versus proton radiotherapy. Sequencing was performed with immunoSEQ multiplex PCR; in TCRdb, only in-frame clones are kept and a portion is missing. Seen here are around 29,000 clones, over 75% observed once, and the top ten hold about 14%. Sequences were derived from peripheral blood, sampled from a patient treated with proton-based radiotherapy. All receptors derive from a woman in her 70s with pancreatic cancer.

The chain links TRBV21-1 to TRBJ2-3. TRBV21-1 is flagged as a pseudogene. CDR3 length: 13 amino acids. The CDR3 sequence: CASSKGSADTQYF. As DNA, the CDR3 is TGTGCCAGCAGCAAAGGATCAGCCGATACGCAGTATTTT.

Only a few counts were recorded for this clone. As DNA, the CDR3 is TGTGCCAGCAGCACTGGGACTAGCGGAATATCCTACAATGAGCAGTTCTTC. It is translated as CASSTGTSGISYNEQFF. The gene calls are TRBV9 and TRBJ2-1, with 11 positions matching TRBD2. Germline CDR1 SGDLS, CDR2 YYNGEE. The CDR3 is 17 residues long. The V and J ends lost 4 bases and 1 base, in that order; junction bases with no gene match: 7.

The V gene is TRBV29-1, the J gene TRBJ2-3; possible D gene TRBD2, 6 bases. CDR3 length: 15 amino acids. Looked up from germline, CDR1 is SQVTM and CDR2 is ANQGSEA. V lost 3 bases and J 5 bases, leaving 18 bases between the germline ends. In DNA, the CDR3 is TGCAGCGTTGAGAAAGCCGGGACTCCGGGAGATACGCAGTATTTT. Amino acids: CSVEKAGTPGDTQYF.

This CDR3 is CASSVEGVANYGYTF. The CDR3 DNA reads as TGTGCCAGCAGCGTAGAAGGAGTCGCAAACTATGGCTACACCTTC. The chain carries TRBV9 and TRBJ1-2; the D is unclear. The CDR3 has 15 residues. Trimming took 0 bases from V and 2 from J, leaving 11 bases between them. Germline assignment: CDR1 SGDLS and CDR2 YYNGEE.

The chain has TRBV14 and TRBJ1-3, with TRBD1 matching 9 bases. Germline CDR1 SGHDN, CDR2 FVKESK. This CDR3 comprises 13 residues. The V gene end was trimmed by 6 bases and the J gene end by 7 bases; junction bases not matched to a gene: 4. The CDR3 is CASRVQGANTIYF. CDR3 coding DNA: TGTGCCAGCAGGGTACAGGGGGCGAACACCATATATTTT. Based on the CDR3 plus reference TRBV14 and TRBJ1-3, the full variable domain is EAGVTQFPSHSVIEKGQTVTLRCDPISGHDNLYWYRRVMGKEIKFLLHFVKESKQDESGMPNNRFLAERTGGTYSTLKVQPAELEDSGVYFCASRVQGANTIYFGEGSWLTVV.

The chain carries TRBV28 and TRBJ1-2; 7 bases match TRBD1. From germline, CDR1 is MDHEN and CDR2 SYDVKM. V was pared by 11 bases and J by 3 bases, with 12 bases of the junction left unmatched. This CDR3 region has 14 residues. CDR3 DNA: TGTGCCGGGGGACAGCCACTACCCTACTATGGCTACACCTTC. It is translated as CAGGQPLPYYGYTF.

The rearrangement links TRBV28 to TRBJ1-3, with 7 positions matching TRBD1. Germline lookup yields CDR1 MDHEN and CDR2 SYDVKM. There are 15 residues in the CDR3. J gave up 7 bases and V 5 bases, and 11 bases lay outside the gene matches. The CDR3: CASSRQGRLGNTIYF. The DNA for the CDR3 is TGTGCCAGCAGTCGACAGGGACGACTAGGGAACACCATATATTTT.

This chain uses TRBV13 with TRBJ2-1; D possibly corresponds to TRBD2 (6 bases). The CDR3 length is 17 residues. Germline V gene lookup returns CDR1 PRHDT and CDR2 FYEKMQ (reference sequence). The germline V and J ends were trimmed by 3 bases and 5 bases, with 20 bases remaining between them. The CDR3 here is CASSFGSRGTGNNEQFF. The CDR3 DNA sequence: TGTGCCAGCAGCTTCGGGTCTCGAGGGACTGGGAACAATGAGCAGTTCTTC.

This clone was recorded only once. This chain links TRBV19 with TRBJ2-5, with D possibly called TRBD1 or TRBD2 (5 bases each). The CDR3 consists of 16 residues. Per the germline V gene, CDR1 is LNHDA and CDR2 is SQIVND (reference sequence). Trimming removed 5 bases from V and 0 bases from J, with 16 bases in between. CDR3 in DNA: TGTGCCAGTAGTGTGGGGACCCGTGGGTACCAAGAGACCCAGTACTTC. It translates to CASSVGTRGYQETQYF.

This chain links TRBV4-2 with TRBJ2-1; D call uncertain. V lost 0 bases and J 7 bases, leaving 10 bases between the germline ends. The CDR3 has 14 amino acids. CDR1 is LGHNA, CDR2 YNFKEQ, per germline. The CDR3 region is CASSQDDYGNEQFF. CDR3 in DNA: TGTGCCAGCAGCCAAGATGATTATGGGAATGAGCAGTTCTTC.

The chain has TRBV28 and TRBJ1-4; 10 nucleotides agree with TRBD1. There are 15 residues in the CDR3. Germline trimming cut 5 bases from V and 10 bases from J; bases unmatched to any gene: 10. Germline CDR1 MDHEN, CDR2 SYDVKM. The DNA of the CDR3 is TGTGCCAGCAGTCCTGACAGGGGGCGAGAAGGAAAACTGTTTTTT. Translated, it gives CASSPDRGREGKLFF.

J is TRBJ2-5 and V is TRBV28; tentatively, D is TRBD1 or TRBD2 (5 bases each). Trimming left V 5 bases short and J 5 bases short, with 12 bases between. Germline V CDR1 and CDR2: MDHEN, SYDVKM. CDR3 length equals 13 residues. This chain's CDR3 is CASSPGTRETQYF. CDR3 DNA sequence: TGTGCCAGCAGTCCGGGGACGCGGGAGACCCAGTACTTC.

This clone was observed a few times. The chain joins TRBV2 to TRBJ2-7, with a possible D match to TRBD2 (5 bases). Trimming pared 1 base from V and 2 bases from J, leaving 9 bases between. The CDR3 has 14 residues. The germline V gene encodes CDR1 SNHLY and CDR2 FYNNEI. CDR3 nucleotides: TGTGCCAGCAGTGAAGGGACTCGTCCCTACGAGCAGTACTTC. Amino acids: CASSEGTRPYEQYF.

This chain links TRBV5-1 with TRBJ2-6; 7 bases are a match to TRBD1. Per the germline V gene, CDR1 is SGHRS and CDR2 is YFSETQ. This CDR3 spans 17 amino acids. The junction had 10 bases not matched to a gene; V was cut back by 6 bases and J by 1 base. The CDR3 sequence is CASTSGTVSSGANVLTF. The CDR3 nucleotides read TGCGCCAGCACCTCCGGGACAGTTTCTTCTGGGGCCAACGTCCTGACTTTC.

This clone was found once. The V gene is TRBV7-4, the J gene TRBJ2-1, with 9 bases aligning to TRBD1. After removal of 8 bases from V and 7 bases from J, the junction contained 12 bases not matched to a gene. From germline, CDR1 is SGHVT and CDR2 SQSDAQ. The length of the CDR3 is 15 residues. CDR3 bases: TGTGCCAGCGGAATCTACGGGACAGGGAGTAATGAGCAGTTCTTC. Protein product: CASGIYGTGSNEQFF.

This chain's CDR3 is CASSLRGAGNTIYF. CDR3 bases: TGTGCCAGCAGTTTAAGGGGGGCTGGAAACACCATATATTTT. The gene calls are TRBV27 and TRBJ1-3; a weak D match, TRBD1 (6 bases). CDR3 size: 14 residues. Germline V gene lookup returns CDR1 MNHEY and CDR2 SMNVEV (reference sequence). V lost 2 bases, J lost 2 bases, and 7 bases lay in between.

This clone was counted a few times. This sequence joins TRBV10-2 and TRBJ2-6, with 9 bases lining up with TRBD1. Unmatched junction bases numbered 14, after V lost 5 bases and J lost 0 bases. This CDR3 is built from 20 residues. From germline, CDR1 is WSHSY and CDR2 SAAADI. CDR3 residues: CASSRNLGQGEVSGANVLTF. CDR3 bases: TGCGCCAGCAGTCGTAATTTGGGACAGGGCGAGGTCTCTGGGGCCAACGTCCTGACTTTC.

The CDR3 nucleotides are TGTGCCAGCACCTTTGGGGGGATTGGCAATCAGCCCCAGCATTTT. Translation: CASTFGGIGNQPQHF. The V gene is TRBV28, the J gene TRBJ1-5; D is perhaps TRBD1 (5 bases). Looked up from germline, CDR1 is MDHEN and CDR2 is SYDVKM. V gave up 7 bases and J gave up 2 bases, with 15 bases separating them. CDR3 length: 15 residues.

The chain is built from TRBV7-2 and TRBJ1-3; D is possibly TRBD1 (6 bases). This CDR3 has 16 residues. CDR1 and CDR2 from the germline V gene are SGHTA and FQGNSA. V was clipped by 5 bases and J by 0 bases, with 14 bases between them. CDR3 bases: TGTGCCAGCAGCCTCCATGCAGGGGTCTCTGGAAACACCATATATTTT. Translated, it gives CASSLHAGVSGNTIYF. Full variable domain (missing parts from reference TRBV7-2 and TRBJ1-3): GAGVSQSPSNKVTEKGKDVELRCDPISGHTALYWYRQSLGQGLEFLIYFQGNSAPDKSGLPSDRFSAERTGGSVSTLTIQRTQQEDSAVYLCASSLHAGVSGNTIYFGEGSWLTVV.

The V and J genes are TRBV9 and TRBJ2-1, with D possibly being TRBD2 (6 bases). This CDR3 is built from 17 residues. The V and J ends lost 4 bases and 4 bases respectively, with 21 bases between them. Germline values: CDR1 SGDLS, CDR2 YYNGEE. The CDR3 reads CASSPRGLAETYNEQFF. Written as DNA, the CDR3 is TGTGCCAGCAGCCCCAGAGGGTTAGCGGAGACTTACAATGAGCAGTTCTTC.

CDR3 nucleotide sequence: TGTGCCAGCATGGGGGGGACTAGGGGGAATGAGCAGTTCTTC. This gives the protein CASMGGTRGNEQFF. V usage is TRBV6-5 and J usage is TRBJ2-1; TRBD2 aligns across 8 bases. The CDR3 has 14 amino acids. Per germline, CDR1 MNHEY and CDR2 SVGAGI. The V segment lost 7 bases and the J segment 7 bases; nucleotides outside the gene matches: 9.

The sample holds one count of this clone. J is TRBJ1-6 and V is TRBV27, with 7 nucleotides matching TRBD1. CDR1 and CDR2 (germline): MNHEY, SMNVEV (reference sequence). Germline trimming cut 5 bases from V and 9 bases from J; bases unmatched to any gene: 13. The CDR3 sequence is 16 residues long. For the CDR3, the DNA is TGTGCCAGCAGTGTGAAAAGGGGGCTAGTAAGTTCACCCCTCCACTTT. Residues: CASSVKRGLVSSPLHF.

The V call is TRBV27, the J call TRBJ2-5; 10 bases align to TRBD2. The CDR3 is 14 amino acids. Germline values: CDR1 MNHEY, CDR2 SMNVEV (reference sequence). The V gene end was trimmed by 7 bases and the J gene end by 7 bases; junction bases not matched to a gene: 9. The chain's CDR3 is CASMGLAGVGTQYF. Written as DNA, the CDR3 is TGTGCCAGCATGGGTCTAGCGGGAGTAGGGACCCAGTACTTC.

The CDR3 reads CASSVGVRNEQFF. Here the CDR3 DNA reads TGTGCCAGCAGCGTAGGGGTCCGCAATGAGCAGTTCTTC. The J gene is TRBJ2-1, the V gene TRBV9; D gene ambiguous. The germline V gene has CDR1 SGDLS and CDR2 YYNGEE. Trimming pared 0 bases from V and 6 bases from J, leaving 7 bases between. This CDR3 region has 13 residues. Drawing the rest from reference TRBV9 and TRBJ2-1, the complete variable domain is DSGVTQTPKHLITATGQRVTLRCSPRSGDLSVYWYQQSLDQGLQFLIQYYNGEERAKGNILERFSAQQFPDLHSELNLSSLELGDSALYFCASSVGVRNEQFFGPGTRLTVL.

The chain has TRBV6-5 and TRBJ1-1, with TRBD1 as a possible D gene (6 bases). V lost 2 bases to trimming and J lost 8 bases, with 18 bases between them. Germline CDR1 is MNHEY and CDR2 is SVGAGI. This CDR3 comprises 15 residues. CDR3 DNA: TGTGCCAGCAGTTACGGCGTCAGGGGAGTCGAAGAAGCTTTCTTT. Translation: CASSYGVRGVEEAFF.

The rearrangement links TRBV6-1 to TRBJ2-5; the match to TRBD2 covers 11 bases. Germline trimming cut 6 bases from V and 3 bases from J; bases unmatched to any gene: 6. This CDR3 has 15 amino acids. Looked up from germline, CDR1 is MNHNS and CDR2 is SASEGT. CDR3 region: CASSSGTSGKETQYF. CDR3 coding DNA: TGTGCCAGCAGCTCCGGGACTAGCGGTAAAGAGACCCAGTACTTC.

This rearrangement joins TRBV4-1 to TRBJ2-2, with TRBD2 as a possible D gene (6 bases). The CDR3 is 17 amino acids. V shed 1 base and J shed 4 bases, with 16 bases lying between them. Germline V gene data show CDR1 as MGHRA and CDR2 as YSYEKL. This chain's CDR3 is CASSQVPSGVVTGELFF. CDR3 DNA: TGCGCCAGCAGCCAAGTACCGTCGGGAGTGGTCACCGGGGAGCTGTTTTTT.

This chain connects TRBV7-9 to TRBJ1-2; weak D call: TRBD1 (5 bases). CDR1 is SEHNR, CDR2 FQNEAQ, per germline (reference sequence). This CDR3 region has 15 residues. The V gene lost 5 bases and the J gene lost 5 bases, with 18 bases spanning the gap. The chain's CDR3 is CASSLPGVGGYGYTF. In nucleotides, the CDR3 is TGTGCCAGCAGCCTTCCGGGGGTAGGAGGATATGGCTACACCTTC. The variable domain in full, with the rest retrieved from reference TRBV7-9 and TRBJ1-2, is DTGVSQNPRHKITKRGQNVTFRCDPISEHNRLYWYRQTLGQGPEFLTYFQNEAQLEKSRLLSDRFSAERPKGSFSTLEIQRTEQGDSAMYLCASSLPGVGGYGYTFGSGTRLTVV.

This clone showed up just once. The CDR3 nucleotides are TGTGCCAGCAGCCAAGAGACGGGAGGGGGCAGTGGGAGAGCTTTCTTT. This codes for CASSQETGGGSGRAFF. The V and J genes are TRBV4-2 and TRBJ1-1; 7 nucleotides line up with TRBD1. Germline V gene lookup returns CDR1 LGHNA and CDR2 YNFKEQ. Trimming at V came to 0 bases and at J to 10 bases, leaving 14 bases not matched to a gene. This CDR3 has 16 amino acids.